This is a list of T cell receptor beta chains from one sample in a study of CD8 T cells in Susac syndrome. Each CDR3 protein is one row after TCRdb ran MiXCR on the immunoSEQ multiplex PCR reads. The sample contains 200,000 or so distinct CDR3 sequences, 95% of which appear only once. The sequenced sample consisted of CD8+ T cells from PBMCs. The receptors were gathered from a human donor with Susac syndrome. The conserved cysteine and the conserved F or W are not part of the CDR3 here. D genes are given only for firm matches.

ASSDTRGTDTQY	TRBJ2-3	TRBV9	TRBD1
ASSQDGVQPQH	TRBJ1-5	TRBV3-1	.
AWRGTGGYEQY	TRBJ2-7	TRBV30	TRBD1
AWIGQKAAEAF	TRBJ1-1	TRBV30	.
ASSLKDSSYEQY	TRBJ2-7	TRBV27	.
ASGRLSYEQY	TRBJ2-7	TRBV7-6	.
ASSQVGITGKTEAF	TRBJ1-1	TRBV4-2	.
ASSLGGLENQPQH	TRBJ1-5	TRBV7-8	.
SARGYSPHEQF	TRBJ2-1	TRBV20-1	.
ASSFVGTEFEGYT	TRBJ1-2	TRBV5-6	.
ASSLGFSNYEQY	TRBJ2-7	TRBV28	.
ASSLPYRSGNTIY	TRBJ1-3	TRBV28	.
ASSPSSAEQY	TRBJ2-7	TRBV5-6	.
ASRGTSGRWSLADTQY	TRBJ2-3	TRBV28	TRBD2
SVDGDRLYNEQF	TRBJ2-1	TRBV29-1	.
ASSLFLAGNEQY	TRBJ2-7	TRBV12-3/TRBV12-4	.
ASRLLATDTQY	TRBJ2-3	TRBV12-3/TRBV12-4	.
ASRLGVGTGELF	TRBJ2-2	TRBV6-2/TRBV6-3	.
ASSQGQGAYNEQF	TRBJ2-1	TRBV12-3/TRBV12-4	TRBD1
ASSPGGGREQY	TRBJ2-7	TRBV5-6	.
ASSATGDRGDNEQF	TRBJ2-1	TRBV9	TRBD1
ASSLTQDSSGANVLT	TRBJ2-6	TRBV5-6	.
ASSLGSGETQY	TRBJ2-5	TRBV7-3	.
ASSLGTGGNQPQH	TRBJ1-5	TRBV13	TRBD1
ASSLGGLNEKLF	TRBJ1-4	TRBV4-1	.
ASSLIGSTDTQY	TRBJ2-3	TRBV7-3	.
ASSQDLSWTANYGYT	TRBJ1-2	TRBV3-1	.
ASSSPREAGVDNEQF	TRBJ2-1	TRBV27	TRBD2
ASRATGGLVGYT	TRBJ1-2	TRBV2	TRBD1
ASSQKEKLF	TRBJ1-4	TRBV3-1	.
ASSPGQDRGTGELF	TRBJ2-2	TRBV5-1	TRBD1
SVGTGSWNEQF	TRBJ2-1	TRBV20-1	TRBD1
SARQDRGSNTEAF	TRBJ1-1	TRBV20-1	TRBD1
ASSQDHTDTQY	TRBJ2-3	TRBV3-1	.
ASSSPGGDTQY	TRBJ2-3	TRBV27	TRBD2
ASSSGDRAYEQY	TRBJ2-7	TRBV28	TRBD1
ASSFLGPWDEKLF	TRBJ1-4	TRBV5-1	.
ASSDFPRTGSSSYEQY	TRBJ2-7	TRBV6-1	TRBD1
ASRIQGIDGYT	TRBJ1-2	TRBV6-5	TRBD1
ASSQDFLGTASYEQY	TRBJ2-7	TRBV4-1	TRBD1
ASSHTGLAKNIQY	TRBJ2-4	TRBV3-1	.
ASSQSCSNQPQH	TRBJ1-5	TRBV23-1	.
ASSPWGGSGNTIY	TRBJ1-3	TRBV9	.
ASSLNRVTGHGYT	TRBJ1-2	TRBV28	.
ASSSPSGGSYEQY	TRBJ2-7	TRBV7-9	TRBD2
SASGTSGGNEQF	TRBJ2-1	TRBV20-1	TRBD2
ASRVGQGARNEQF	TRBJ2-1	TRBV28	TRBD1
ASSPPMGQGANNEQF	TRBJ2-1	TRBV18	TRBD1
ASSQDSRLAGVVEQF	TRBJ2-1	TRBV3-1	TRBD2
ASSVLDRGNQPQH	TRBJ1-5	TRBV9	TRBD1
ASGDTNEQF	TRBJ2-1	TRBV12-5	.
ASKSGATEAF	TRBJ1-1	TRBV19	.
ASSPDSLLAKNIQY	TRBJ2-4	TRBV2	.
ATSRRTGRNTEAF	TRBJ1-1	TRBV15	TRBD1
ASSLMSGDEQF	TRBJ2-1	TRBV19	.
ASSLGLTANTGELF	TRBJ2-2	TRBV7-9	.
ASRNLGTGHGYT	TRBJ1-2	TRBV5-1	TRBD1
SARRQGRETGELF	TRBJ2-2	TRBV20-1	TRBD1